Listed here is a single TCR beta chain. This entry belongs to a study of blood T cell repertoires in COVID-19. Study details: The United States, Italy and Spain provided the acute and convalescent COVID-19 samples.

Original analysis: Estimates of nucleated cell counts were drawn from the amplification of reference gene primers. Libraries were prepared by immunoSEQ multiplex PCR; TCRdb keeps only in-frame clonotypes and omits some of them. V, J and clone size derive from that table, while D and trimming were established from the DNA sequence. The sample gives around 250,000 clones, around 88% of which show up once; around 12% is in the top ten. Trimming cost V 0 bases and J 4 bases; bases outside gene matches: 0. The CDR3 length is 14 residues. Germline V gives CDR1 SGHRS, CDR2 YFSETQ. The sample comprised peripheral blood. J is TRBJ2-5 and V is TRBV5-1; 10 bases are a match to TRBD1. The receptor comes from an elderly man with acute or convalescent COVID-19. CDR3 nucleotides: TGCGCCAGCAGCTTGGGGGACAGGGGAGAGACCCAGTACTTC. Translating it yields CASSLGDRGETQYF.